The next 26 T cell receptor beta chains were all read from a single sample in a study of T-cell reconstitution after alpha-beta-depleted transplantation in children. Unique molecular identifiers tagged the TCRbeta library. Each CDR3 protein gets one entry after TCRdb re-called the PCR reads with MiXCR. Of some 350,000 distinct CDR3 sequences listed, around 15% are singletons. Here the sequenced sample was PBMCs, mostly from graft donor cells, taken 360 days after TCRalphabeta/CD19-depleted stem cell transplant. The receptors derive from a male patient between 2 and 9 years old who had a stem cell transplant for acute lymphoblastic leukemia, so the T cells may come from the graft donor.

The sample holds a few counts of this clonotype. V is TRBV28 and J is TRBJ2-1; 10 bases are shared with TRBD2. V gave up 3 bases and J gave up 4 bases; unmatched junction bases: 6. CDR1 and CDR2 from the germline V gene are MDHEN and SYDVKM. The CDR3 is made up of 16 amino acids. In DNA form, the CDR3 reads TGTGCCAGCAGTTTGGGTAGCGGGGGGAAATACAATGAGCAGTTCTTC. This gives the protein CASSLGSGGKYNEQFF.

A few counts support this clonotype. The gene calls are TRBV16 and TRBJ2-7, with D perhaps TRBD2 (6 bases). Germline loops: CDR1 KGHSY, CDR2 FQNENV. The CDR3 is made up of 14 amino acids. The germline V and J ends were trimmed by 1 base and 4 bases, with 11 bases remaining between them. The CDR3 loop reads CASSQFRTMYEQYF. The CDR3 bases are TGTGCCAGCAGCCAATTCCGGACTATGTACGAGCAGTACTTC.

This clonotype turned up a few times. The chain couples TRBV20-1 to TRBJ1-5, with TRBD1 identical over 9 bases. This CDR3 comprises 15 residues. Germline lookup yields CDR1 DFQATT and CDR2 SNEGSKA (reference sequence). J was trimmed by 6 bases and V by 4 bases; bases with no gene match: 10. The chain's CDR3 is CSATRPGQGSQPQHF. The CDR3 nucleotides are TGCAGTGCTACCCGACCGGGACAGGGCAGTCAGCCCCAGCATTTT.

This clonotype was counted at least ten times. The gene calls are TRBV12-3 or TRBV12-4 and TRBJ2-1; D not resolved. V was cut by 5 bases and J by 7 bases, with 12 bases left in between. This CDR3 spans 13 amino acids. CDR3 protein: CASSPLGGNEQFF. The DNA for the CDR3 is TGTGCCAGCAGTCCCCTAGGTGGGAATGAGCAGTTCTTC.

The sample holds a few counts of this clonotype. This rearrangement joins TRBV20-1 to TRBJ1-3; weak D call: TRBD1 (5 bases). Germline V gene lookup returns CDR1 DFQATT and CDR2 SNEGSKA (reference sequence). V shed 2 bases and J shed 0 bases, with 11 bases lying between them. The length of the CDR3 is 15 residues. CDR3 sequence (DNA): TGCAGTGCTAGAAGGGGTCAGAGCTCTGGAAACACCATATATTTT. It is translated as CSARRGQSSGNTIYF.

The chain is built from TRBV7-2 and TRBJ2-4; D is ambiguous. Per the germline V gene, CDR1 is SGHTA and CDR2 is FQGNSA. The CDR3 has 12 residues. V was trimmed by 3 bases and J by 7 bases, leaving 7 bases between them. Here the CDR3 DNA reads TGTGCCAGCAGCTTCACTGGTAACATTCAGTACTTC. Translating it yields CASSFTGNIQYF.

This chain joins TRBV12-3 or TRBV12-4 and TRBJ2-7; possible D gene TRBD1, 6 bases. The CDR3 extends over 13 amino acids. The V end lost 5 bases, the J end lost 5 bases, and 13 bases lay between the germline ends. CDR3 amino acids: CASSNNRAHEQYF. CDR3 coding DNA: TGTGCCAGCAGTAACAACAGGGCCCACGAGCAGTACTTC.

This clonotype was counted ten times or more. The chain joins TRBV4-2 to TRBJ2-7; no clear D gene. The germline V gene has CDR1 LGHNA and CDR2 YNFKEQ. The V gene lost 4 bases and the J gene lost 4 bases, with 11 bases spanning the gap. The CDR3 sequence is 13 residues long. CDR3 in amino acids: CASSRGLSYEQYF. As DNA, the CDR3 is TGTGCCAGCAGCCGGGGTTTATCTTACGAGCAGTACTTC.

The rearrangement joins TRBV7-2 to TRBJ2-7; tentative D call: TRBD1 (6 bases). CDR3 length equals 13 residues. Trimming took 5 bases from V and 5 from J, leaving 13 bases between them. Germline-derived CDR1 and CDR2 are SGHTA and FQGNSA. The CDR3 nucleotides are TGTGCCAGCAGCCGCCGTGCAGGGGACGAGCAGTACTTC. Its protein product is CASSRRAGDEQYF.

The rearrangement uses TRBV7-9 and TRBJ2-5; D remains ambiguous. With 2 bases removed from V and 7 bases from J, the gap between germline ends came to 11 bases. The CDR3 is 13 residues long. Germline CDR1 SEHNR, CDR2 FQNEAQ (reference sequence). CDR3 sequence: CASSLKEPTTQYF. The DNA for the CDR3 is TGTGCCAGCAGCTTAAAGGAGCCCACGACCCAGTACTTC.

This clonotype was recorded a few times. The genes are TRBV28 and TRBJ1-1; possible D gene TRBD1, 5 bases. This CDR3 is 15 amino acids long. Trimming pared 4 bases from V and 1 base from J, leaving 13 bases between. Germline V gene data show CDR1 as MDHEN and CDR2 as SYDVKM. CDR3 nucleotides: TGTGCCAGCAGTTCCGCCGGGGGGAGGAACACTGAAGCTTTCTTT. Encoded protein: CASSSAGGRNTEAFF.

The chain links TRBV5-1 to TRBJ2-3, with TRBD2 matching 10 bases. V was clipped by 9 bases and J by 1 base; unmatched bases: 8. This CDR3 region has 15 residues. Germline CDR1 is SGHRS and CDR2 is YFSETQ. The CDR3 DNA follows: TGCGCCACCAAAGCGGGAGGGCCTGGCACAGATACGCAGTATTTT. This sequence encodes CATKAGGPGTDTQYF.

V is TRBV29-1 and J is TRBJ2-3; 7 bases fit TRBD2. Trimming took 6 bases from V and 4 from J; bases not matched to a gene: 10. CDR1 is SQVTM and CDR2 is ANQGSEA in the germline V gene. The CDR3 has 14 residues. This CDR3 reads CSVAFSAGADTQYF. CDR3 in DNA: TGCAGCGTCGCCTTTAGCGCGGGGGCAGATACGCAGTATTTT.

This clonotype was seen only a few times. The chain combines TRBV4-1 with TRBJ2-5; D perhaps matches TRBD2 (5 bases). The V end lost 6 bases, the J end lost 5 bases, and 13 bases lay between the germline ends. CDR1 and CDR2 from the germline V gene are MGHRA and YSYEKL. The CDR3 is made up of 13 amino acids. The CDR3 here is CASSLEGSETQYF. In DNA form, the CDR3 reads TGCGCCAGCAGTTTAGAGGGCAGTGAGACCCAGTACTTC.

This clonotype came up a few times. CDR3: CARGGSYTGELFF. As DNA, the CDR3 is TGTGCCCGAGGGGGTTCCTACACCGGGGAGCTGTTTTTT. The V gene is TRBV10-3, the J gene TRBJ2-2; perhaps TRBD1 as D (6 bases). CDR3 length equals 13 residues. Germline V lookup: CDR1 ENHRY, CDR2 SYGVKD. Trimming removed 11 bases at V and 3 bases at J, with 13 bases between.

The CDR3 region is CSARQGPNSPLHF. CDR3 sequence (DNA): TGCAGCGCCCGACAGGGCCCGAATTCACCCCTCCACTTT. This chain uses TRBV29-1 with TRBJ1-6; 7 nucleotides agree with TRBD1. The germline V gene encodes CDR1 SQVTM and CDR2 ANQGSEA. V lost 7 bases and J lost 7; bases outside the gene matches: 7. This CDR3 region has 13 residues.

The chain is built from TRBV12-3 or TRBV12-4 and TRBJ2-4, with D possibly being TRBD1 (6 bases). This CDR3 is built from 13 residues. Trimming removed 3 bases from V and 9 bases from J, with 12 bases in between. The CDR3 DNA reads as TGTGCCAGCAGTTTTGGTCTCAGGGGCATTCAGTACTTC. Translation gives CASSFGLRGIQYF.

This clonotype came up a few times. CDR3 DNA sequence: TGCAGTGCTAGAGATCGTGAATACGAGCAGTACTTC. This encodes CSARDREYEQYF. The chain carries TRBV20-1 and TRBJ2-7, with unresolved D. The V gene lost 0 bases and the J gene lost 4 bases, with 7 bases spanning the gap. Germline loops: CDR1 DFQATT, CDR2 SNEGSKA (reference sequence). The length of the CDR3 is 12 residues.

The chain is built from TRBV18 and TRBJ2-7; D possibly matches TRBD1 or TRBD2 (5 bases each). Trimming left V 2 bases short and J 2 bases short, with 13 bases between. CDR1 is KGHSH, CDR2 LQKENI, per germline. The CDR3 is made up of 15 amino acids. CDR3 residues: CASSPMGDLTYEQYF. The CDR3 region has the DNA TGTGCCAGCTCACCAATGGGGGATCTTACCTACGAGCAGTACTTC. Full variable domain (missing parts from reference TRBV18 and TRBJ2-7): NAGVMQNPRHLVRRRGQEARLRCSPMKGHSHVYWYRQLPEEGLKFMVYLQKENIIDESGMPKERFSAEFPKEGPSILRIQQVVRGDSAAYFCASSPMGDLTYEQYFGPGTRLTVT.

Only a few counts were recorded for this clonotype. In nucleotides, the CDR3 is TGCAGTGCTAGAAAAGGGACTAGCGGGATCAGAGATGAGCAGTTCTTC. Its translation is CSARKGTSGIRDEQFF. The chain has TRBV20-1 and TRBJ2-1; 13 positions match TRBD2. The CDR3 has 16 amino acids. Germline V CDR1 and CDR2: DFQATT, SNEGSKA (reference sequence). The V segment lost 2 bases and the J segment 8 bases; nucleotides outside the gene matches: 9.

This rearrangement joins TRBV7-2 to TRBJ2-5; D gene uncertain. The ends were cut back, 4 bases at V and 7 bases at J, with 10 bases in the middle. The CDR3 is made up of 12 amino acids. Germline assignment: CDR1 SGHTA and CDR2 FQGNSA. In DNA form, the CDR3 reads TGTGCCAGCAGCTCGTCCACAAGGACCCAGTACTTC. This encodes CASSSSTRTQYF.

This clonotype was recorded a few times. The rearrangement uses TRBV20-1 and TRBJ2-7, with 9 bases lining up with TRBD2. J lost 3 bases, V lost 3 bases, and 6 bases had no gene match. CDR3 length: 14 amino acids. The germline CDR1 and CDR2 sequences are DFQATT and SNEGSKA (reference sequence). The CDR3 nucleotides are TGCAGTGCTAGCGAGGGACTAGCCCTCTACGAGCAGTACTTC. Encoded protein: CSASEGLALYEQYF.

The chain couples TRBV7-9 to TRBJ1-1, with unresolved D. CDR3 length: 13 amino acids. The germline V and J ends were trimmed by 5 bases and 1 base, with 8 bases remaining between them. Germline V gene lookup returns CDR1 SEHNR and CDR2 FQNEAQ (reference sequence). CDR3: CASSPYRNTEAFF. CDR3 in DNA: TGTGCCAGCAGCCCCTACAGGAACACTGAAGCTTTCTTT.

This clonotype was found a few times. V is TRBV5-1 and J is TRBJ2-7; 7 bases map to TRBD2. The CDR3 is made up of 16 amino acids. Germline assignment: CDR1 SGHRS and CDR2 YFSETQ. J gave up 7 bases and V 4 bases, and 17 bases lay outside the gene matches. CDR3 nucleotide sequence: TGCGCCAGCAGCGGGGGGATTACCGGGAGGTTAAAAGAGCAGTACTTC. Encoded protein: CASSGGITGRLKEQYF. The full variable domain, rest sourced from reference TRBV5-1 and TRBJ2-7, is KAGVTQTPRYLIKTRGQQVTLSCSPISGHRSVSWYQQTPGQGLQFLFEYFSETQRNKGNFPGRFSGRQFSNSRSEMNVSTLELGDSALYLCASSGGITGRLKEQYFGPGTRLTVT.

V usage is TRBV12-3 or TRBV12-4 and J usage is TRBJ2-1; no clear D. The CDR3 loop spans 14 amino acids. Trimming pared 0 bases from V and 8 bases from J, leaving 11 bases between. The CDR3 loop is CASSLAADWDEQFF. CDR3 sequence (DNA): TGTGCCAGCAGTTTAGCGGCCGATTGGGATGAGCAGTTCTTC.

This clonotype was seen only a few times. J is TRBJ2-1 and V is TRBV2; 11 bases are a match to TRBD2. V lost 8 bases to trimming and J lost 3 bases; unmatched junction nucleotides: 3. The CDR3 covers 14 residues. CDR1 is SNHLY, CDR2 FYNNEI, per germline. The CDR3 region has the DNA TGTGCCAGCGCTACTAGCGGGAGCTACAATGAGCAGTTCTTC. This translates into CASATSGSYNEQFF.